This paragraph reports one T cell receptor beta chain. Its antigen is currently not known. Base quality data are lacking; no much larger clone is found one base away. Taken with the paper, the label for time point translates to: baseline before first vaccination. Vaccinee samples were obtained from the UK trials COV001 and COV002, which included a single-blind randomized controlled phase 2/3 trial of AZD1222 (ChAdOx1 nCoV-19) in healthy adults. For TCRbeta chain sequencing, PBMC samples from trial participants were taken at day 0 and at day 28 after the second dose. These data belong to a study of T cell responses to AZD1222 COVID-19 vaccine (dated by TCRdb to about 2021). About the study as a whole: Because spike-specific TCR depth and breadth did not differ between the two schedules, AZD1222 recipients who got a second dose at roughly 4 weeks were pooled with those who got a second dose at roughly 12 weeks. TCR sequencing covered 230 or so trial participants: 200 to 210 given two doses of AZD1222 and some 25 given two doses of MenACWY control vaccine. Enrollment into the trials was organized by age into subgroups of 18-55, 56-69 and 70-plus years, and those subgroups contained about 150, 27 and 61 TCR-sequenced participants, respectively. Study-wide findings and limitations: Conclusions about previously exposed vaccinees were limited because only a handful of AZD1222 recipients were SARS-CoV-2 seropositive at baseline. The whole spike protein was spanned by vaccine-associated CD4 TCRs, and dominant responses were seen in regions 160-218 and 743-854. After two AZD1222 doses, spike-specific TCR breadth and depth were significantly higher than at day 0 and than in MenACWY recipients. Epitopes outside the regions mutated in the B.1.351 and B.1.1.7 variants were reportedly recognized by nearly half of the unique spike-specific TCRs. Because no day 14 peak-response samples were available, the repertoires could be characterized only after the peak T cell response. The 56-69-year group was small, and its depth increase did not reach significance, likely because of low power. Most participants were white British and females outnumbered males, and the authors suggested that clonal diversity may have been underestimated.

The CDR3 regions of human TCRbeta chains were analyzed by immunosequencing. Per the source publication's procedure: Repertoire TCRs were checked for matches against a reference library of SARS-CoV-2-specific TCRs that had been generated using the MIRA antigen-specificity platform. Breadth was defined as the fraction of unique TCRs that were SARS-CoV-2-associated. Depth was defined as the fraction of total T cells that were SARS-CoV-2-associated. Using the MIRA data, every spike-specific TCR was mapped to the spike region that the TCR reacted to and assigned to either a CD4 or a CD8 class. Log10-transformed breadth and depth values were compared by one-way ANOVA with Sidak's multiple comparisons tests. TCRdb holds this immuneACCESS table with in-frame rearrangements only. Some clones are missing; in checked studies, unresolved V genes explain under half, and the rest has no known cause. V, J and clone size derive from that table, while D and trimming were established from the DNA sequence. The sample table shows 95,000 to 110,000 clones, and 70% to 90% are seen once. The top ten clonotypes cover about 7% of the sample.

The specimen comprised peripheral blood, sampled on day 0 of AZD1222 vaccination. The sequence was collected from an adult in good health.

The nucleotide sequence reads as follows: TGCGCCAGCAGCCAAGTTCGCGCCAGCTCTGGAAACACCATATATTTT. Translated, this is CASSQVRASSGNTIYF. The rearranged segments are TRBV4-3 and TRBJ1-3; no D gene call is confident. CDR1 and CDR2, looked up from the germline V gene, are LGHNA and YSLEER. The CDR3 runs 16 amino acids, cysteine and phenylalanine included. Of all the DNA, just the CDR3 is kept, 48 bases in frame from base 1. Trimming at the junction amounts to 1 base on V and 0 bases on J, and the germline ends lie 10 bases apart.